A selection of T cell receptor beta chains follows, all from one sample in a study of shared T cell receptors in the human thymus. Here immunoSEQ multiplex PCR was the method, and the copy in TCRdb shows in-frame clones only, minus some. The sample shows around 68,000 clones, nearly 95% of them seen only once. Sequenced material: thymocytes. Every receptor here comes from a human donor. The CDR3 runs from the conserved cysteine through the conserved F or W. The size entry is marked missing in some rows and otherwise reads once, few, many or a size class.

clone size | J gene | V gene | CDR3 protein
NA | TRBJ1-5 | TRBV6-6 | CASSYPGAGNQPQHF
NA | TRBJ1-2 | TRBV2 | CASSETLSGDKGGYTF
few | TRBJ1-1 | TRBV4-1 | CASSQGGKGATEAFF
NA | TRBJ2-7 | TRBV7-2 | CASSLSDRDLTYEQYF
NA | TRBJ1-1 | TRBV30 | CAWISPAENTEAFF
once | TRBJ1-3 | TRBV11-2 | CASSLEGPISGNTIYF
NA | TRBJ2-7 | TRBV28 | CASTSWTGFTYEQYF
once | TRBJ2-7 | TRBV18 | CASSPNQRHEQYF
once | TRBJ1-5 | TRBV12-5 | CASGDPDPRQRNQPQHF
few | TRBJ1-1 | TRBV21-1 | CASSNGGQANTEAFF
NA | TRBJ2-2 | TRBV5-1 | CASSFGTSGGPNTGELFF
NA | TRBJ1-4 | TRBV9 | CASSDRPTGYEKLFF